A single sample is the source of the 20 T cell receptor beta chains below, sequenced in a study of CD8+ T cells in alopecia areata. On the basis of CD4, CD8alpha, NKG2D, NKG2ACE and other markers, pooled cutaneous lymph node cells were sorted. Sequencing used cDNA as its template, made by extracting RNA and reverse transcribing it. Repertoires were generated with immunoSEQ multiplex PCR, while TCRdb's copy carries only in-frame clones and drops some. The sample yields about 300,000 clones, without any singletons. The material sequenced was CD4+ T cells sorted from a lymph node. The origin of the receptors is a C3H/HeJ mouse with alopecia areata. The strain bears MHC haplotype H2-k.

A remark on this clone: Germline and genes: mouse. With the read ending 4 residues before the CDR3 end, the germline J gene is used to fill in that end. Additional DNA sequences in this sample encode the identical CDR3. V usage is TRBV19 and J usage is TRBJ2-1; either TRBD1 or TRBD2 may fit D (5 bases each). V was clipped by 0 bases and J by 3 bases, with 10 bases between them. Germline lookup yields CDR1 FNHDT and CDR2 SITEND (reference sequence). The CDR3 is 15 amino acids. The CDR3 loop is CASSIGGGGYAEQFF. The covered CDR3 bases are TGTGCCAGCAGTATAGGGGGCGGGGGCTATGCT.

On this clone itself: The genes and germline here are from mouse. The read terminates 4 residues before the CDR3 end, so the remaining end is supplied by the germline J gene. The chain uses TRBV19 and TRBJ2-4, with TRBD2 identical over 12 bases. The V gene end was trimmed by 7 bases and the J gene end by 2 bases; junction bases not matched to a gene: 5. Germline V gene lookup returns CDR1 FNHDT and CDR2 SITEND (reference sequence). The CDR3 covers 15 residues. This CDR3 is CASGRLGGHQNTLYF. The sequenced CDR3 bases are TGTGCCAGCGGCAGACTGGGGGGGCATCAAAAC.

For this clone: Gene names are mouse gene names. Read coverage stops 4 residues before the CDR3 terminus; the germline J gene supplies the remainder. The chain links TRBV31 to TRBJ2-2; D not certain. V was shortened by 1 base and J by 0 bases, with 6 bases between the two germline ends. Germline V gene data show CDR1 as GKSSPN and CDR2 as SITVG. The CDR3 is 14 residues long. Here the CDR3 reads CAWSRSANTGQLYF. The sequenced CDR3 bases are TGTGCCTGGAGTCGCAGTGCAAACACCGGG.

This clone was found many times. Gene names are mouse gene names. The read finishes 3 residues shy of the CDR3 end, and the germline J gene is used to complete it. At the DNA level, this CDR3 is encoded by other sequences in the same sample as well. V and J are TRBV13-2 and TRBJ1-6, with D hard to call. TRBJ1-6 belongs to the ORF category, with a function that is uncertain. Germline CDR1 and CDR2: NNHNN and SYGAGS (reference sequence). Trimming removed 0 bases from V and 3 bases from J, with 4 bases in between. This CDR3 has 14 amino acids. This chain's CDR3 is CASGDAGYNSPLYF. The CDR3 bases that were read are TGTGCCAGCGGTGATGCTGGCTATAATTCGCCC.

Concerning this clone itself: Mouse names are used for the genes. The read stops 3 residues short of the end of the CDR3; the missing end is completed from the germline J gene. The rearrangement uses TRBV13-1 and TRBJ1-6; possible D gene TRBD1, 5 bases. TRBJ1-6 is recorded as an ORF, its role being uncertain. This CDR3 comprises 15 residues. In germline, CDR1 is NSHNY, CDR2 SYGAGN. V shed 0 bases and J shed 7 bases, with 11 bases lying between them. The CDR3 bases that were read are TGTGCCAGCAGTGATGCATCAGGGAGGAATTCGCCC. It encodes CASSDASGRNSP. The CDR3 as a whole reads CASSDASGRNSPLYF.

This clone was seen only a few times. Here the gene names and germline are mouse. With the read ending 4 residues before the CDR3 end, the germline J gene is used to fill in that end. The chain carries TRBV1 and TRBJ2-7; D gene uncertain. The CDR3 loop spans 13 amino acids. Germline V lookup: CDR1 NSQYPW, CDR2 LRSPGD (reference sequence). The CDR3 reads CTCSAESENEQYF. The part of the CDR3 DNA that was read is TGCACCTGCAGTGCAGAGTCAGAAAAT.

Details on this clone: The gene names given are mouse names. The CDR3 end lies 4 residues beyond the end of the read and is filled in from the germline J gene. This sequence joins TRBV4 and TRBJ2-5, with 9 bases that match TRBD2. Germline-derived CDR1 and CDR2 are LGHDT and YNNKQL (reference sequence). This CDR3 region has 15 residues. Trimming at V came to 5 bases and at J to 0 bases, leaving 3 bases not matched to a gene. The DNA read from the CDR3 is TGTGCCAGCAGCCGACTGGGGGCTAACCAAGAC. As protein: CASSRLGANQD. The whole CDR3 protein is CASSRLGANQDTQYF.

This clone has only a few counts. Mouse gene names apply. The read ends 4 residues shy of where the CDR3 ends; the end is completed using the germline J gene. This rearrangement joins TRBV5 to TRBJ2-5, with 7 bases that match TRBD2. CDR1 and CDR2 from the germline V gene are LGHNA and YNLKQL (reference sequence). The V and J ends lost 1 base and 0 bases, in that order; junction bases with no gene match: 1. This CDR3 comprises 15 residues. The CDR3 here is CASSQVGGNQDTQYF. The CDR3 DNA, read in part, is TGTGCCAGCAGCCAAGTGGGGGGTAACCAAGAC.

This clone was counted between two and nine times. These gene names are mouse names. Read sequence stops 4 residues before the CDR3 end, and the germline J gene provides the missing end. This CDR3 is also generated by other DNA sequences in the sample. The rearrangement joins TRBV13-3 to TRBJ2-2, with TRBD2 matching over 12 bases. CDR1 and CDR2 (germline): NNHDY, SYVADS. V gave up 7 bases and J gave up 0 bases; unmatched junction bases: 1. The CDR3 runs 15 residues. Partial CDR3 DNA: TGTGCCAGCCGGACTGGGGGGGCAAACACCGGG. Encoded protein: CASRTGGANTG. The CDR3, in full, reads CASRTGGANTGQLYF.

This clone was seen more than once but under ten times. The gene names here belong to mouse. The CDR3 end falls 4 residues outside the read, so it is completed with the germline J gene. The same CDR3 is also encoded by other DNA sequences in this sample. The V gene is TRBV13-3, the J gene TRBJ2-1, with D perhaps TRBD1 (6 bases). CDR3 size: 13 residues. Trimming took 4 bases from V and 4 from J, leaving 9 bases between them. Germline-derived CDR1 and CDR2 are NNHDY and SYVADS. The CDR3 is CASSRDNYAEQFF. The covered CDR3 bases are TGTGCCAGCAGTAGGGACAATTATGCT.

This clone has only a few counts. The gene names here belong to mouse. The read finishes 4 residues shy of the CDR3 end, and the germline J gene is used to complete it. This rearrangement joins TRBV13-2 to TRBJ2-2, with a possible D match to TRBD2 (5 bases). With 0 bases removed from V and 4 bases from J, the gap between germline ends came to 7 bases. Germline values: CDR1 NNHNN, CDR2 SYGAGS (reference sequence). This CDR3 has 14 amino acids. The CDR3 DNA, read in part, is TGTGCCAGCGGTGATGCATGGGGCACCGGG. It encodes CASGDAWGTG. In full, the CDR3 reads CASGDAWGTGQLYF.

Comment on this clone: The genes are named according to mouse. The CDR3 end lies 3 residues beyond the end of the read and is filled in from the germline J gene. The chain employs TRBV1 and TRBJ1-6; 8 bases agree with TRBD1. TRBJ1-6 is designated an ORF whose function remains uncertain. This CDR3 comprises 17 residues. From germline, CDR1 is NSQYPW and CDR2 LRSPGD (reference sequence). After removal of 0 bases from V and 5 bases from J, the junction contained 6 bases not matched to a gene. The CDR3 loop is CTCSADPGQGNNSPLYF. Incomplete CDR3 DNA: TGCACCTGCAGTGCAGATCCCGGACAGGGAAATAATTCGCCC.

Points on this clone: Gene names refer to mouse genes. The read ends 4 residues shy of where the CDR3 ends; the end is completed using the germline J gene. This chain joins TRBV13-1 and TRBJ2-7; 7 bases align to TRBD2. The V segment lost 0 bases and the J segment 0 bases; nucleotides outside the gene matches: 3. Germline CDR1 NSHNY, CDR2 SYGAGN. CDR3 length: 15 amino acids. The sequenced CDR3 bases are TGTGCCAGCAGTGATGGTTGGGGGGTCTCCTAT. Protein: CASSDGWGVSY. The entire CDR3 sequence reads CASSDGWGVSYEQYF.

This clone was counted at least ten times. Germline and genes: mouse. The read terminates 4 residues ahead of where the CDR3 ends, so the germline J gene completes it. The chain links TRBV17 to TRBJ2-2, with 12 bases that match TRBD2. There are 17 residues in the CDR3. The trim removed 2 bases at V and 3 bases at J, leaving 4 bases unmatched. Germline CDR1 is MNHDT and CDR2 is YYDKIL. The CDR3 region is CASSRNGLGGDTGQLYF. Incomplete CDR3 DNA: TGTGCTAGCAGTAGAAACGGACTGGGGGGGGACACCGGG.

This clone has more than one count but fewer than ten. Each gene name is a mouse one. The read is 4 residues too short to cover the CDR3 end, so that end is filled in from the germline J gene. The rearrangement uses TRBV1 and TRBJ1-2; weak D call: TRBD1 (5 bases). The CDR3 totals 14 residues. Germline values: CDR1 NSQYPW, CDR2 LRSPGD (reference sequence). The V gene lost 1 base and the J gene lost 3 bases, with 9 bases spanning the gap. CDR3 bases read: TGCACCTGCAGTGCAGCGGGAGGGGACTCC. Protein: CTCSAAGGDS. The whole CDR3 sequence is CTCSAAGGDSDYTF.

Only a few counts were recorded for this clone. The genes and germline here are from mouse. CDR3 in amino acids: CASSGDREREVFF. The covered CDR3 bases are TGTGCCAGCAGTGGGGACAGGGAAAGA. This chain connects TRBV19 to TRBJ1-1; 9 nucleotides align to TRBD1. The CDR3 end is not reached by the read, which stops 4 residues before it; the germline J gene fills it in. Germline CDR1 and CDR2: FNHDT and SITEND (reference sequence). This CDR3 is 13 amino acids long. The whole variable domain, filled in from reference TRBV19 and TRBJ1-1, reads GGIITQTPKFLIGQEGQKLTLKCQQNFNHDTMYWYRQDSGKGLRLIYYSITENDLQKGDLSEGYDASREKKSSFSLTVTSAQKNEMAVFLCASSGDREREVFFGKGTRLTVV.

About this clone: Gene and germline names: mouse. CDR3 protein: CAWSGGGRNTGQLYF. The CDR3 bases that were read are TGTGCCTGGAGCGGTGGGGGGAGGAACACCGGG. The genes are TRBV31 and TRBJ2-2; 7 nucleotides line up with TRBD2. The CDR3 end falls 4 residues outside the read, so it is completed with the germline J gene. With V trimmed by 3 bases and J by 2 bases, 6 bases remained unmatched. The CDR3 consists of 15 residues. Per the germline V gene, CDR1 is GKSSPN and CDR2 is SITVG.

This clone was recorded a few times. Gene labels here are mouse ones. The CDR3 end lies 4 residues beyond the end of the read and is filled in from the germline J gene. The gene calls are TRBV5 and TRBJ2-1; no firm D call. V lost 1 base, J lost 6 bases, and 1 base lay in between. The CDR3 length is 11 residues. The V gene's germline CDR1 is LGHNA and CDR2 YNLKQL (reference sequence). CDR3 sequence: CASSQVAEQFF. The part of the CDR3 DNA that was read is TGTGCCAGCAGCCAAGTTGCT.

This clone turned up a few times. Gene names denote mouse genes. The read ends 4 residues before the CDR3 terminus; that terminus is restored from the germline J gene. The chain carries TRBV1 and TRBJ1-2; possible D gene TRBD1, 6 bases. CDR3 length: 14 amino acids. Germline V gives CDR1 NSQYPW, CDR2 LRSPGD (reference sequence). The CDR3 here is CTCSPRGGQSDYTF. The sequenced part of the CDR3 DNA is TGCACCTGCAGTCCCCGGGGGGGGCAGTCC.

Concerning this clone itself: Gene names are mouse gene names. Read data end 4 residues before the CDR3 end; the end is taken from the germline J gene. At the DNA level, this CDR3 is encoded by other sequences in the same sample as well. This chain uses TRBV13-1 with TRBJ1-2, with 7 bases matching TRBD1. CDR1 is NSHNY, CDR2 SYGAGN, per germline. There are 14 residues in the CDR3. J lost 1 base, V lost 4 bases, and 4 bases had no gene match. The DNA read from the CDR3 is TGTGCCAGCAGTCGACAGGGAGGAAACTCC. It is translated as CASSRQGGNS. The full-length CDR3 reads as CASSRQGGNSDYTF.